The next 10 T cell receptor beta chains were all read from a single sample in a study of regulatory dendritic cells for organ transplantation. Their antigen targets remain unknown. Only in-frame clones appear in the TCRdb table, and some are missing; sequencing was by immunoSEQ multiplex PCR. This table holds 12,000 or so clones, around nine tenths found once. Sorted T cells were CFSE-labeled and cultured around 5 days with allogeneic regulatory or mature dendritic cells at 1:10. The source material was naive CD8+ T cells from blood cultured with dendritic cells. As for subset: CD45RA+ naive T cells. These receptors were collected from a human donor in good health.

The chain has TRBV4-2 and TRBJ2-1; D unresolved. Between the trimmed V and J ends, which lost 0 bases and 5 bases, there was a span of 14 bases. Per germline, CDR1 LGHNA and CDR2 YNFKEQ. The CDR3 loop spans 16 amino acids. The CDR3 nucleotides are TGTGCCAGCAGCCAAGATATGAGAGGATGGAACAATGAGCAGTTCTTC. The encoded protein is CASSQDMRGWNNEQFF.

The V call is TRBV4-3, the J call TRBJ1-2; D is unclear. V was cut by 0 bases and J by 4 bases, with 9 bases left in between. Looked up from germline, CDR1 is LGHNA and CDR2 is YSLEER. This CDR3 is built from 14 residues. The CDR3 sequence is CASSQDRASYGYTF. CDR3 nucleotide sequence: TGCGCCAGCAGCCAAGATCGAGCATCCTATGGCTACACCTTC.

This chain joins TRBV5-6 and TRBJ1-2; unclear D gene. The CDR3 sequence is 17 residues long. V was cut by 1 base and J by 1 base, with 17 bases left in between. Per germline, CDR1 SGHDT and CDR2 YYEEEE. DNA of the CDR3: TGTGCCAGCAGCTTGTTATCCGAGGGCCTTATTAACTATGGCTACACCTTC. It yields the protein CASSLLSEGLINYGYTF.

The chain is built from TRBV4-3 and TRBJ1-1, with 7 bases identical to TRBD1. J gave up 5 bases and V 3 bases, and 6 bases lay outside the gene matches. CDR1 and CDR2 from the germline V gene are LGHNA and YSLEER. CDR3 length: 14 residues. CDR3 residues: CASSQRGRWTEAFF. The DNA of the CDR3 is TGCGCCAGCAGCCAGAGGGGGCGATGGACTGAAGCTTTCTTT.

The chain uses TRBV12-5 and TRBJ2-7, with a weak D call TRBD2 (5 bases). Trimming stripped 1 base from V and 2 bases from J, with 9 bases between. The CDR3 runs to 14 residues. CDR1 and CDR2 (germline): LGHNT, FRNRAP. The CDR3, as DNA: TGTGCTAGTGGTTTGGGCCCCGGGGCCTACGAGCAGTACTTC. It specifies CASGLGPGAYEQYF.

The genes are TRBV30 and TRBJ2-1; D gene uncertain. Germline CDR1 and CDR2: GTSNPN and SVGIG (reference sequence). The CDR3 is 12 amino acids. Trimming removed 0 bases at V and 7 bases at J, with 7 bases between. CDR3 region: CAWSVFANEQFF. The CDR3 DNA reads TGTGCCTGGAGTGTATTTGCGAATGAGCAGTTCTTC.

The J gene is TRBJ2-5, the V gene TRBV7-9; TRBD1 matches 10 bases. This CDR3 spans 16 amino acids. J lost 2 bases, V lost 5 bases, and 8 bases had no gene match. Germline loops: CDR1 SEHNR, CDR2 FQNEAQ (reference sequence). DNA for the CDR3: TGTGCCAGCAGCCTAGGACAGGGGGGCCTTCAAGAGACCCAGTACTTC. It specifies CASSLGQGGLQETQYF.

The genes are TRBV7-6 and TRBJ2-1; 8 bases align to TRBD2. Germline lookup yields CDR1 SGHVS and CDR2 FNYEAQ. The CDR3 is 18 residues long. Unmatched junction bases numbered 12, after V lost 5 bases and J lost 0 bases. CDR3 protein: CASSLLWGAGGSYNEQFF. In DNA form, the CDR3 reads TGTGCCAGCAGCCTACTCTGGGGGGCGGGAGGCTCCTACAATGAGCAGTTCTTC.

The chain carries TRBV2 and TRBJ2-7, with 7 bases that match TRBD1. With V trimmed by 6 bases and J by 6 bases, 5 bases remained unmatched. The germline V gene has CDR1 SNHLY and CDR2 FYNNEI. There are 12 residues in the CDR3. CDR3 bases: TGTGCCAGCAGAGCTGGGACAGCCGAGCAGTACTTC. Translated: CASRAGTAEQYF.

The chain employs TRBV9 and TRBJ1-1; D gene uncertain. CDR1 is SGDLS, CDR2 YYNGEE, per germline. Between the trimmed V and J ends, which lost 4 bases and 1 base, there was a span of 11 bases. CDR3 length equals 14 residues. The CDR3, as DNA: TGTGCCAGCAGCATCGGGCCAACGAACACTGAAGCTTTCTTT. This encodes CASSIGPTNTEAFF.